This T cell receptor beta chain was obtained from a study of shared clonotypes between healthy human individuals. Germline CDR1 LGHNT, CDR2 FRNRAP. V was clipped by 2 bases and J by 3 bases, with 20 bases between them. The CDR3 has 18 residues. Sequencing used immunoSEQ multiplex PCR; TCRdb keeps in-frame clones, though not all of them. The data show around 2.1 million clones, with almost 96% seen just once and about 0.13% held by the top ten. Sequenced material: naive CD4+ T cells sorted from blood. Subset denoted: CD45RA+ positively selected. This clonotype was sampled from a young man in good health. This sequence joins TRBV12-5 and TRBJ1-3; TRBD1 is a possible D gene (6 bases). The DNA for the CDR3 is TGTGCTAGTGGTTTGATTGGCAGGGGTTTGATTCATGGAAACACCATATATTTT. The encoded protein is CASGLIGRGLIHGNTIYF.